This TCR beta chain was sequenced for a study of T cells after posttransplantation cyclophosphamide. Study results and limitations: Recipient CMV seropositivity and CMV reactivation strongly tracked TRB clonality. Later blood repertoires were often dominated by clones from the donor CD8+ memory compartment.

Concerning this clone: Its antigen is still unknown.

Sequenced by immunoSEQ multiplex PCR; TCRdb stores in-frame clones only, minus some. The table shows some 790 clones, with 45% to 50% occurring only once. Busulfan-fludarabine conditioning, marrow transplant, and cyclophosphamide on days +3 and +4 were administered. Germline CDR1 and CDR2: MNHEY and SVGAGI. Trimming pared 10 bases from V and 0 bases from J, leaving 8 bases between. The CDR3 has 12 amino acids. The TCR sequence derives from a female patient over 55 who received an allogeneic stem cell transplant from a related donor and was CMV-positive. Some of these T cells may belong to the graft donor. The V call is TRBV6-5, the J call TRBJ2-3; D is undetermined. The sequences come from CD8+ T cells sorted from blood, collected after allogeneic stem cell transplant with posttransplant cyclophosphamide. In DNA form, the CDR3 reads TGTGCCACCGCGGTTAGCACAGATACGCAGTATTTT. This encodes CATAVSTDTQYF.